The text below deals with one T cell receptor beta chain. The antigen is undetermined. This sample is part of a study of cytomegalovirus exposure and HLA in healthy donors. Germline values: CDR1 KGHSH, CDR2 LQKENI. The CDR3 has 15 residues. V dropped 1 base and J dropped 7; count of bases not matched to a gene: 5. The PCR ran on 60 Vbeta and 13 Jbeta primers. Assay: immunoSEQ multiplex PCR; the TCRdb copy retains only in-frame clones and omits some. The top ten hold around 1.8% of the sample, which has about 200,000 clones, 60% to 80% seen once. Findings and limits, study-wide: There were several of the most significant clusters that appeared linked to common viral pathogens in a later analysis. Later on, a genetic analysis was performed. It linked a missense variant in DCLRE1C with V- and J-gene trimming of TCR beta.

Sequencing was performed on PBMCs. This TCR came from a man in his late teens or twenties in good health and CMV-seronegative. V is TRBV18 and J is TRBJ2-1, with 9 bases identical to TRBD1. CDR3 in amino acids: CASSPRNRGLNEQFF. Here the CDR3 DNA reads TGTGCCAGCTCACCACGGAACAGGGGGCTTAATGAGCAGTTCTTC.